This TCR beta chain was obtained from a study of naive and memory T cell subsets. Amplification of ligated cDNA took four PCR rounds with SP2 and nested alpha and beta constant primers. TCRdb redid the calling of the 5' RACE reads with MiXCR, one entry per CDR3 protein. The sample has roughly 56,000 distinct CDR3 sequences; 7% to 8.5% are singletons. Ten or more counts support this clonotype. Looked up from germline, CDR1 is SNHLY and CDR2 is FYNNEI. This CDR3 has 16 residues. V shed 5 bases and J 7 bases; nucleotides not matched to a gene: 15. An oligonucleotide containing a UMI was ligated to the 3' end of TCR cDNA. Cells were not sorted; total RNA input targeted roughly 1 to 1000 ng.

The chain carries TRBV2 and TRBJ2-3, with 7 bases lining up with TRBD2. This receptor was taken from a male donor in good health. The CDR3 protein is CASSSERGTTHHTQYF. DNA for the CDR3: TGTGCCAGCAGTAGCGAGCGGGGCACTACACACCATACGCAGTATTTT.